These T cell receptor beta chains were read from a single sample in a study of shared clonotypes between healthy human individuals. Some clones are missing from TCRdb's copy, which holds only in-frame ones; the method was immunoSEQ multiplex PCR. Among millions of clones listed, around 95% were seen once. The sequencing sample was made of naive CD4+ T cells sorted from blood. Receptors were obtained from a man aged 18 to 29 in good health. CDR3s include the opening cysteine and the closing phenylalanine or tryptophan. Each record gives: V gene, D gene, J gene, clone size, CDR3 DNA, CDR3 protein. D genes are given only for firm matches. The listing skips clone size in some rows; elsewhere it reads once, few, many or a size class.

TRBV2,-,TRBJ1-1,-,TGTGCCAGCAGTGTGGGACGGCAGAACACTGAAGCTTTCTTT,CASSVGRQNTEAFF
TRBV2,TRBD2,TRBJ2-1,-,TGTGCCAGCAGTGGGCGGGAGTATTCCAATGAGCAGTTCTTC,CASSGREYSNEQFF
TRBV30,-,TRBJ1-5,-,TGTGCCTGGAGTGGGGGGGGTGGTCAGCCCCAGCATTTT,CAWSGGGGQPQHF
TRBV7-2,-,TRBJ1-5,once,TGTGCCAGCAGCTACCAAGGGCAGGCCCAGCATTTT,CASSYQGQAQHF
TRBV18,-,TRBJ1-2,once,TGTGCCAGCTCACCCGGACTGAGCTATGGCTACACCTTC,CASSPGLSYGYTF
TRBV5-1,-,TRBJ2-1,-,TGCGCCAGCAGCCACGACCTAAGCTCCTACAATGAGCAGTTCTTC,CASSHDLSSYNEQFF
TRBV6-5,-,TRBJ1-6,once,TGTGCCAGTGGACGGGACTCCTATAATTCACCCCTCCACTTT,CASGRDSYNSPLHF
TRBV9,TRBD2,TRBJ2-1,once,TGTGCCAGCAGCGTAAAGCCTAGCGGGGCAGTCAATGAGCAGTTCTTC,CASSVKPSGAVNEQFF
TRBV27,-,TRBJ1-6,-,TGTGCCAGCAGCCGAGAGGGCGGCCTTAATTCACCCCTCCACTTT,CASSREGGLNSPLHF
TRBV4-1,-,TRBJ1-2,-,TGCGCCAGCAGCCAAAAGTGGAACTATGGCTACACCTTC,CASSQKWNYGYTF
TRBV6-6,-,TRBJ2-7,-,TGTGCCAGCAGTTACTCGATACAGGGTGGGTACGAGCAGTACTTC,CASSYSIQGGYEQYF
TRBV6-5,-,TRBJ2-3,-,TGTGCCAGCAGTTCAAGTACAGATACGCAGTATTTT,CASSSSTDTQYF
TRBV2,-,TRBJ1-1,once,TGTGCCAGCATTTCAGAGTTGAACACTGAAGCTTTCTTT,CASISELNTEAFF
TRBV6-5,-,TRBJ1-6,-,TGTGCCAGCAGTTACTCTGGCCCCACCAATTCACCCCTCCACTTT,CASSYSGPTNSPLHF
TRBV7-9,-,TRBJ2-5,-,TGTGCCAGCAGCTTAGGTCGCGGCCCCCACGAGACCCAGTACTTC,CASSLGRGPHETQYF
TRBV5-1,-,TRBJ2-1,-,TGCGCCAGCAGCTTGGGGTCTAGTAGTGGCAATGAGCAGTTCTTC,CASSLGSSSGNEQFF
TRBV29-1,-,TRBJ2-3,once,TGCAGCGTTGAGGAGGTTATTACAGATACGCAGTATTTT,CSVEEVITDTQYF
TRBV9,-,TRBJ2-2,-,TGTGCCAGCAGTACTAACGTGGGTTCCGGGGAGCTGTTTTTT,CASSTNVGSGELFF
TRBV28,-,TRBJ2-7,-,TGTGCCAGCAGTTTATTTCCCGTCGCCTACGAGCAGTACTTC,CASSLFPVAYEQYF
TRBV2,-,TRBJ2-2,-,TGTGCCAGCAGTGATGTTCGGCCAGGGGAGCTGTTTTTT,CASSDVRPGELFF
TRBV2,-,TRBJ1-2,-,TGTGCCAGCAGTGAACGTACTACTAACTATGGCTACACCTTC,CASSERTTNYGYTF
TRBV6-4,-,TRBJ2-2,-,TGTGCCAGCAGTTTGGTCGTGTCGACCCGGGAGCTGTTTTTT,CASSLVVSTRELFF
TRBV30,-,TRBJ1-2,once,TGTGCCTGGAGTGCAAACCACGGGTATAACTATGGCTACACCTTC,CAWSANHGYNYGYTF
TRBV28,-,TRBJ1-1,-,TGTGCCAGCAGTTTACCAGGGACCACTGAAGCTTTCTTT,CASSLPGTTEAFF
TRBV6-6,-,TRBJ1-3,-,TGTGCCAGCAGTTACTCTTCAGACACCATATATTTT,CASSYSSDTIYF
TRBV5-6,TRBD1,TRBJ2-5,-,TGTGCCAGCAGCTCACGGGACAGCGCAGGGACCCAGTACTTC,CASSSRDSAGTQYF
TRBV11-2,TRBD2,TRBJ2-5,-,TGTGCCAGCAGCCTTCCTACCGGGACTAGGTTTGAGACCCAGTACTTC,CASSLPTGTRFETQYF
TRBV6-1,-,TRBJ2-6,-,TGTGTGGCGCGGGGCTTTGGGGCCAACGTCCTGACTTTC,CVARGFGANVLTF
TRBV2,-,TRBJ1-1,-,TGTGCCAGCAGTGAAATCGGGGTGCGCACTGAAGCTTTCTTT,CASSEIGVRTEAFF
TRBV29-1,TRBD2,TRBJ2-3,-,TGCAGCCCAGGGACTAGCGGGGGGGTGACTGCTAGCACAGATACGCAGTATTTT,CSPGTSGGVTASTDTQYF
TRBV5-1,TRBD1,TRBJ2-3,-,TGCGCCAGCAGCCAAGACAGGGGAGCGCAGTATTTT,CASSQDRGAQYF
TRBV5-4,TRBD2,TRBJ2-5,-,TGTGCCAGCAGTTTACTAGCGGGTCAAGAGACCCAGTACTTC,CASSLLAGQETQYF